Only a few counts were recorded for the clone carrying this TCR beta chain. Its antigen remains unknown. This specimen comes from a study of vaccination and CD4 T cells after COVID-19. CDR1 and CDR2 (germline): MNHEY, SVGEGT. J lost 5 bases, V lost 8 bases, and 9 bases had no gene match. The CDR3 runs to 16 residues. With the Oncomine TCR Beta short-read assay, DNA from cultured CD4+ T cells was sequenced. Via MiXCR, TCRdb re-called the PCR reads, giving one row per CDR3 protein. This table holds 5,000 to 6,500 distinct CDR3 sequences, 35% to 50% found once. Treatment meaning: approximately nine-day PBMC culture with coronavirus spike peptide pools or control peptides (ViraFEST assay).

This chain connects TRBV6-2 or TRBV6-3 to TRBJ2-3; TRBD2 agrees at 14 bases. The clonotype was recovered from a human donor who had recovered from COVID-19. The sample comprised CD4+ T cells from blood, cultured in vitro. The CDR3, as DNA: TGTGCCAGCCGACTAGCGGGAGGGACATCCAGAGATACGCAGTATTTT. It is translated as CASRLAGGTSRDTQYF.